These 4 T cell receptor beta chains were sequenced from one sample in a study of blood T cell repertoires in COVID-19. Sequencing was performed with immunoSEQ multiplex PCR; in TCRdb, only in-frame clones are kept and a portion is missing. In the table there are about 200,000 clones, around 80% of which are singletons. The specimen sequenced was PBMCs or T cells enriched from blood (not recorded which). These TCRs come from a woman between 40 and 50 years old with acute COVID-19.

This clone was observed once. The V gene is TRBV19, the J gene TRBJ2-3; 8 nucleotides match TRBD1. CDR3 length: 15 amino acids. Germline V lookup: CDR1 LNHDA, CDR2 SQIVND (reference sequence). V shed 1 base, J shed 4 bases, and the junction held 4 bases outside the gene matches. The CDR3 DNA reads as TGTGCCAGTAGTATAGCCCAGGGGGCGGCAGATACGCAGTATTTT. Protein: CASSIAQGAADTQYF.

This chain connects TRBV11-2 to TRBJ1-1; 8 bases agree with TRBD1. The CDR3 length is 15 residues. Losses at the gene ends were 4 bases for V and 0 bases for J; bases not matched to a gene: 4. CDR1 and CDR2 (germline): SGHAT, FQNNGV. The CDR3 nucleotides read TGTGCCAGCAGCTCTGGACAGGGCATGAACACTGAAGCTTTCTTT. Translation gives CASSSGQGMNTEAFF. Variable domain in full (rest from reference TRBV11-2 and TRBJ1-1): EAGVAQSPRYKIIEKRQSVAFWCNPISGHATLYWYQQILGQGPKLLIQFQNNGVVDDSQLPKDRFSAERLKGVDSTLKIQPAKLEDSAVYLCASSSGQGMNTEAFFGQGTRLTVV.

CDR3 nucleotides: TGCGCCAGCAGCTTGAGCATGTCAGGGGACTACGAGCAGTACTTC. This translates into CASSLSMSGDYEQYF. V usage is TRBV5-1 and J usage is TRBJ2-7; D is possibly TRBD1 (6 bases). In germline, CDR1 is SGHRS, CDR2 YFSETQ. CDR3 length: 15 amino acids. V lost 1 base and J 3 bases, leaving 14 bases between the germline ends. Full variable domain (missing parts from reference TRBV5-1 and TRBJ2-7): KAGVTQTPRYLIKTRGQQVTLSCSPISGHRSVSWYQQTPGQGLQFLFEYFSETQRNKGNFPGRFSGRQFSNSRSEMNVSTLELGDSALYLCASSLSMSGDYEQYFGPGTRLTVT.

This clone was seen a single time. The chain has TRBV10-1 and TRBJ2-4; 7 nucleotides line up with TRBD2. The CDR3 covers 18 residues. Germline trimming cut 0 bases from V and 0 bases from J; bases unmatched to any gene: 8. Germline V gives CDR1 WNHNN, CDR2 SYGVQD (reference sequence). The DNA for the CDR3 is TGCGCCAGCAGTGAGTCTGGTCCGGGGGGAATAGCCAAAAACATTCAGTACTTC. Its protein product is CASSESGPGGIAKNIQYF.